Following are 17 T cell receptor beta chains from one sample sequenced in a study of type 1 regulatory T cells. Their antigens remain unidentified. TCRdb reprocessed the reads via MiXCR and lists one record per CDR3 protein. The table records about 62,000 distinct CDR3 sequences, approximately 67% of them present only once. Material: cultured non-Tr1 T cells, either the whole culture or a sorted T cell fraction (not recorded which). Source of these receptors: a human donor in good health.

CDR3 amino acids: CASRPTEQETQYF. In DNA form, the CDR3 reads TGTGCCAGCAGGCCTACAGAACAAGAGACCCAGTACTTC. The V gene is TRBV28, the J gene TRBJ2-5; D not resolved. Looked up from germline, CDR1 is MDHEN and CDR2 is SYDVKM. V lost 6 bases and J lost 2, with 10 bases in between. The CDR3 runs 13 residues.

This chain joins TRBV6-6 and TRBJ2-7; D gene unclear. Trimming took off 0 bases at V and 3 bases at J, with 12 bases between the two ends. The CDR3 is 15 amino acids. Germline V gene data show CDR1 as MNHNY and CDR2 as SVGAGI (reference sequence). CDR3: CASSYSTVESYEQYF. DNA of the CDR3: TGTGCCAGCAGTTACTCGACTGTAGAAAGCTACGAGCAGTACTTC.

The chain is built from TRBV6-6 and TRBJ1-1; TRBD1 is a possible D gene (6 bases). From germline, CDR1 is MNHNY and CDR2 SVGAGI (reference sequence). Trimming cost V 5 bases and J 1 base, with 11 bases left between them. The CDR3 contains 14 residues. The CDR3 DNA is TGTGCCAGCAGTAAAAAACAGGGGAACACTGAAGCTTTCTTT. It codes for CASSKKQGNTEAFF.

The chain combines TRBV29-1 with TRBJ2-3, with 8 bases lining up with TRBD2. The CDR3 runs 17 residues. J gave up 4 bases and V 6 bases, and 18 bases lay outside the gene matches. Germline-derived CDR1 and CDR2 are SQVTM and ANQGSEA. The CDR3 reads CSVRGKWTSRGADTQYF. The CDR3, as DNA: TGCAGCGTGCGGGGGAAGTGGACTAGCAGAGGGGCAGATACGCAGTATTTT.

V is TRBV19 and J is TRBJ1-2, with D possibly matching TRBD1 (6 bases). The CDR3 is 14 residues long. The V gene lost 4 bases and the J gene lost 8 bases, with 17 bases spanning the gap. Germline lookup yields CDR1 LNHDA and CDR2 SQIVND (reference sequence). The CDR3 loop reads CASSTGAGADGYTF. The DNA of the CDR3 is TGTGCCAGTAGTACGGGCGCAGGGGCGGACGGCTACACCTTC.

The rearrangement links TRBV12-3 or TRBV12-4 to TRBJ2-7, with a weak D call TRBD1 (6 bases). V lost 5 bases and J lost 5, with 16 bases in between. CDR3 length: 14 amino acids. CDR3 in DNA: TGTGCCAGCAGTGGGATGGGTCAGGGGCACGAGCAGTACTTC. Its protein is CASSGMGQGHEQYF.

This clonotype was observed many times. The rearrangement uses TRBV18 and TRBJ2-1, with 11 bases matching TRBD2. V gave up 5 bases and J gave up 7 bases; unmatched junction bases: 10. There are 16 residues in the CDR3. The germline V gene has CDR1 KGHSH and CDR2 LQKENI. This CDR3 reads CASSIPTSGSLNEQFF. As DNA, the CDR3 is TGTGCCAGCTCAATACCTACTAGCGGGAGTTTGAATGAGCAGTTCTTC.

The J gene is TRBJ2-3, the V gene TRBV9; 10 bases fit TRBD2. The CDR3 has 16 amino acids. CDR1 and CDR2 from the germline V gene are SGDLS and YYNGEE. J lost 6 bases, V lost 0 bases, and 7 bases had no gene match. In DNA, the CDR3 is TGTGCCAGCAGCGTAGGGCTAGCGGGAGCTCAGGATACGCAGTATTTT. It is translated as CASSVGLAGAQDTQYF.

The chain uses TRBV20-1 and TRBJ2-3, with TRBD2 matching 9 bases. The V gene end was trimmed by 8 bases and the J gene end by 0 bases; junction bases not matched to a gene: 6. There are 14 residues in the CDR3. Germline loops: CDR1 DFQATT, CDR2 SNEGSKA (reference sequence). The CDR3 nucleotides are TGCAGTCCAAAAAGCGGGGGGAGCACAGATACGCAGTATTTT. Protein sequence: CSPKSGGSTDTQYF.

The chain has TRBV12-3 or TRBV12-4 and TRBJ1-1, with D tentatively TRBD1 (6 bases). The CDR3 totals 13 residues. The V and J ends lost 8 bases and 1 base respectively, with 11 bases between them. The CDR3 DNA sequence: TGTGCCAGCTCTTGGGGGCGGAACACTGAAGCTTTCTTT. Its translation: CASSWGRNTEAFF.

The chain uses TRBV2 and TRBJ2-7, with D possibly matching TRBD1 (5 bases). Per germline, CDR1 SNHLY and CDR2 FYNNEI. Between the trimmed V and J ends, which lost 0 bases and 4 bases, there was a span of 10 bases. The CDR3 is made up of 14 amino acids. CDR3 sequence reads: CASSEAGARYEQYF. CDR3 DNA sequence: TGTGCCAGCAGTGAAGCAGGGGCGCGGTACGAGCAGTACTTC.

The CDR3, as DNA: TGTGCCACCCGAGGGGACACCACCACAGATACGCAGTATTTT. It encodes CATRGDTTTDTQYF. J is TRBJ2-3 and V is TRBV6-1; a weak D match, TRBD1 (6 bases). V was pared by 10 bases and J by 2 bases, with 16 bases between. Per the germline V gene, CDR1 is MNHNS and CDR2 is SASEGT. The CDR3 length is 14 residues.

This clonotype turned up a few times. V gene TRBV20-1 combines with J gene TRBJ2-7; D is uncertain. V was shortened by 4 bases and J by 1 base, with 5 bases between the two germline ends. The CDR3 is 11 residues long. The germline gives CDR1 DFQATT, CDR2 SNEGSKA (reference sequence). DNA for the CDR3: TGCAGTGCTACCCAATCCTACGAGCAGTACTTC. Translated, it gives CSATQSYEQYF.

J is TRBJ2-7 and V is TRBV19, with a tentative D call TRBD1 (7 bases). Trimming removed 4 bases from V and 3 bases from J, with 16 bases in between. CDR1 and CDR2 (germline): LNHDA, SQIVND (reference sequence). This CDR3 has 15 residues. CDR3 protein: CASSTTGRFGYEQYF. The CDR3, as DNA: TGTGCCAGTAGTACGACAGGGAGGTTCGGCTACGAGCAGTACTTC.

This chain links TRBV5-1 with TRBJ1-1, with 9 bases aligning to TRBD1. This CDR3 is built from 16 residues. The ends lost 4 bases at V and 1 base at J; junction bases unmatched: 8. From germline, CDR1 is SGHRS and CDR2 YFSETQ. The CDR3 region has the DNA TGCGCCAGCAGCGCCCAGCCGGGACAGGGGAACACTGAAGCTTTCTTT. Its protein is CASSAQPGQGNTEAFF.

This clonotype appeared a single time. The J gene is TRBJ2-2, the V gene TRBV2, with D hard to call. Germline CDR1 and CDR2: SNHLY and FYNNEI. The CDR3 is 13 amino acids. V dropped 4 bases and J dropped 8 bases, with 11 bases sitting between them. The CDR3 loop is CASSVLPSGELFF. CDR3 in DNA: TGTGCCAGCAGTGTTCTTCCCTCGGGGGAGCTGTTTTTT.

The chain is built from TRBV30 and TRBJ1-2; weak D call: TRBD1 (5 bases). The germline V gene has CDR1 GTSNPN and CDR2 SVGIG (reference sequence). Trimming took 5 bases from V and 5 from J, leaving 9 bases between them. The CDR3 is 11 amino acids. The CDR3 spells CAWGGSYGYTF. In DNA, the CDR3 is TGTGCCTGGGGGGGTAGTTATGGCTACACCTTC. The variable domain in full, with the rest retrieved from reference TRBV30 and TRBJ1-2, is SQTIHQWPATLVQPVGSPLSLECTVEGTSNPNLYWYRQAAGRGLQLLFYSVGIGQISSEVPQNLSASRPQDRQFILSSKKLLLSDSGFYLCAWGGSYGYTFGSGTRLTVV.